This T cell receptor beta chain was observed in a study of cytomegalovirus exposure and HLA in healthy donors (dated by TCRdb to about 2017). As for the study more broadly: In an earlier analysis of 587 of the donors, approximately 300 Gb of sequence data and 90 million to 120 million unique TCR beta sequences from roughly 190 million T cells were reported. Approximately 300 gigabases of sequencing data and around 85 million unique TCR sequences made up an early release that covered some 640 HLA-typed donors. Besides the first cohort of roughly 640 subjects, a separate validation cohort made up of over 100 different subjects was used. Four to six DR-DQ haplotypes were handled as single units for association and clustering, since linkage in the cohort was strong. Typing coverage differed by locus: A, B, C, DRB1 and DQB1 were typed in about 629-640 donors, DQA1 in approximately 520, DPA1 in some 610, and DPB1 in roughly 450. Class I and class II HLA loci were covered by the typing at four-digit resolution. A later genetic analysis used genome-wide SNP genotypes for 398 of the 666 donors, treating that subset as a discovery cohort. An earlier analysis of nearly 600 of the donors applied high-throughput TCR beta sequencing to assess whether each TCR beta V gene segment acted as functional or pseudogenic. Across around 400 genotyped donors of the cohort, an average of roughly 230,000 unique TCR beta nucleotide sequences per donor were sequenced, and approximately 17% of those sequences were non-productive. Among the roughly 400 genotyped donors, approximately 76% belonged to the genetic ancestry cluster associated with self-reported Caucasian donors. The study aimed to test whether signatures of past pathogen exposure could be identified by cataloging public T cell receptors. The study combined high-throughput TCR immunosequencing, statistical association of individual TCRs with disease status, and machine learning to predict cytomegalovirus infection status. In a later analysis, previously published TCR beta repertoires from 670 or so donors were re-analyzed and high-resolution HLA genotyping was added so that TCR occurrence patterns could be studied. Donor age, sex, ethnicity and CMV serostatus were compiled together with the repertoire data. In the later analysis, no new phenotypic data were used to find candidate immune exposures; instead, reliance was placed on TCR beta sequences and their occurrence across donors. All discovery cohort repertoires had been generated using a single sequencing platform. The study used immunosequencing to profile the T cell repertoires of around 600 subjects and linked those repertoires to cytomegalovirus serostatus.

The cohort comprised fewer than 700 healthy bone marrow donors. Cohort members were all nominally healthy when sampled, although unrecorded immune exposures were likely present. The donor was CMV seronegative and belonged to the group of more than 300 seronegative cohort members. Each donor provided a peripheral blood sample, and peripheral blood mononuclear cells were used for TCR beta sequencing. The Qiagen DNeasy Blood Extraction Kit was used to extract genomic DNA from the blood cell samples. As regards this clone: Which antigen it targets is not known. No much larger clonotype is one base removed from it; base qualities were not supplied.

The full study reports these points: In a later genetic analysis, fewer N-insertions in productive TCRs were reported among donors in an Asian-associated ancestry cluster than the roughly 700-donor mean. The earlier analysis of approximately 560 of the donors excluded 15 to 20 rarely observed V segments, including chromosome 9 orphons, because counts were too low. Linkage disequilibrium might explain the correlated functional status among segregating V segments, but an unknown experimental factor could not be ruled out. In both the original and validation cohorts, the classifier was reported to diagnose cytomegalovirus status with high specificity and sensitivity. A further reported finding was that TCR beta sequences accurately predicted the HLA-A and HLA-B alleles for most subjects in the first cohort. The cohort was sequenced for TCR beta chains only, and without alpha or paired-chain data the features that could be detected were limited. A total of some 180 TCR beta chains were listed by the study as associated with cytomegalovirus. In an earlier analysis of about 600 of the donors, most TCR beta V segments appeared in productive rearrangements about 87% or about 30% of the time, broadly matching IMGT annotations. Several of the top co-occurrence clusters appeared to be linked to parvovirus B19, influenza, CMV and Epstein-Barr virus, according to a later analysis. Roughly uniform sequencing depth across donors was assumed in presence/absence analyses, although this assumption may not hold. For the cohort, immune exposure information was limited to CMV serostatus. A few of the identified cytomegalovirus-associated TCR beta chains were confirmed in vitro to be specific for cytomegalovirus antigens. When HLA alleles, especially DR and DQ, strongly co-occurred, attributing TCR associations to individual alleles was difficult. According to the authors, the approach could potentially be generalized to other disease states and immunological phenotypes. In a later analysis, most CMV-associated TCR beta chains were found to appear HLA-restricted, with HLA associations seemingly driven largely by CMV exposure. In a later genetic analysis, a missense DCLRE1C variant was associated with V-gene and J-gene trimming of TCR beta chains, and the association was replicated in an independent cohort. Because some donors lacked HLA typing at each locus, the association tests relied only on the typed subset. Across donors, most TCR sequences were observed very rarely, whereas some public TCRs were present in many individuals. A later analysis found that TCR association rates varied across HLA loci, with DRB1 alleles showing the most associated TCRs and HLA-C alleles the fewest. A group of highly shared sequence variants was considered likely to be a technical artifact of the sequencing pipeline. A later analysis found that HLA-associated TCR beta chains were more clonally expanded and had lower generation probabilities than equally common non-associated chains. Specific HLA alleles were associated with 15,000 to 20,000 TCR beta sequences at a false discovery rate of 0.05 in a later analysis.

To prepare the library, the immunoSEQ multiplex PCR assay was applied. For the multiplex PCR, a mixture combining 60 forward primers for TCR Vbeta segments and 13 reverse primers for TCR Jbeta segments was used. The CDR3 region of rearranged TCR beta genes was amplified from genomic DNA with a multiplex PCR assay. Amplified TCR beta libraries were sequenced as 87-base-pair reads on the Illumina HiSeq System. The published analysis was carried out like this. In a later analysis, tens of millions of unique TCR beta chains were counted across the 650 to 750 repertoires, and some 10 million of these chains were shared by at least two donors. A nearest-neighbor algorithm error-corrected the raw reads and collapsed the reads into unique sequences, merging closely related sequences to remove PCR and sequencing errors. To assign V, D and J gene segments, CDR3 sequences were aligned to IMGT reference sequences. For a sequence to be retained, a match of at least six nucleotides to both a V gene segment and a J gene segment was required. Rearrangements were classified as productive when the CDR3 lacked stop codons and remained in frame with V and J, and all other rearrangements were classified as non-productive. Following IMGT convention, CDR3 was defined as the stretch from the second conserved V-encoded cysteine to the conserved J-encoded phenylalanine. In an earlier analysis of more than 550 of the donors, sequences lacking an unambiguous match to a single V gene segment were excluded. In an earlier analysis of 587 of the donors, V segments were called functional above 56.7% productive rearrangements and were called segregating when the between-donor standard deviation exceeded 5%. A statistical classification framework was built to diagnose cytomegalovirus status from the catalog of TCR beta chain sequences. In a later analysis, TCR nucleotide sequences were compared against IMGT/GENE-DB human TR gene sequences so that V and J genes could be assigned. Using the TCRdist pipeline, a later analysis assigned CDR3 sequences along with most-parsimonious VDJ recombination scenarios. In a later analysis, every TCR beta chain was defined by the combination of its CDR3 amino acid sequence and its V-gene family, and reads without a unique V-gene family were dropped. To address suspected cross-contamination and a sequencing artifact, a later analysis removed a few hundred highly shared, low-generation-probability nucleotide sequences. For each public chain, a later analysis derived a clonal expansion index from normalized ranks of inferred template counts within each repertoire. In a later analysis, generation probabilities were computed using a VDJ recombination model fitted to out-of-frame rearrangements, and the results were checked against IGoR. A later analysis scored TCR-TCR, TCR-HLA and TCR-CMV co-occurrence with hypergeometric tests, applying a repertoire-size bias correction to TCR pairs. False discovery rates were estimated in a later analysis by permuting HLA or CMV assignments 20 times. A later analysis grouped co-occurring TCRs with DBSCAN, adding TCRdist sequence similarity when clustering within HLA-allele-positive subsets. For co-occurrence clustering, repertoires with fewer than 30,000 or more than 120,000 public chains were excluded, along with roughly 5 repertoires with anomalous nucleotide sharing. Entries here come from immuneACCESS through TCRdb and include only in-frame sequences with V and J called. Some clones fail to appear in such tables; in the studies checked, an unresolved V gene covers under half of the shortfall, and the cause of the remainder is unknown. The V and J calls and clone size were taken over from that table, and D and trimming were inferred from the DNA. The sample data list about 130,000 clones, and 75% to 90% of these were observed just once. Around 4.1% of the sample is held by the ten biggest clonotypes.

The receptor comes from a woman aged 40 to 49 in good health and CMV-seronegative. The sample consisted of PBMCs.

The CDR3 reads CASSVQVGGYTF. The sequenced DNA: TGTGCCAGTAGTGTCCAGGTCGGTGGCTACACCTTC. The rearranged segments are TRBV19 and TRBJ1-2, with the D gene not confidently named. The CDR3 starts with the cysteine, ends with the phenylalanine, and has 12 residues. The read is trimmed to its CDR3 DNA, 36 bases read in frame from base 1. CDR1 is given as LNHDA and CDR2 as SQIVND, both from the germline V gene (reference sequence). The germline ends are 11 bases apart after V is trimmed by 5 bases and J by 7 bases.